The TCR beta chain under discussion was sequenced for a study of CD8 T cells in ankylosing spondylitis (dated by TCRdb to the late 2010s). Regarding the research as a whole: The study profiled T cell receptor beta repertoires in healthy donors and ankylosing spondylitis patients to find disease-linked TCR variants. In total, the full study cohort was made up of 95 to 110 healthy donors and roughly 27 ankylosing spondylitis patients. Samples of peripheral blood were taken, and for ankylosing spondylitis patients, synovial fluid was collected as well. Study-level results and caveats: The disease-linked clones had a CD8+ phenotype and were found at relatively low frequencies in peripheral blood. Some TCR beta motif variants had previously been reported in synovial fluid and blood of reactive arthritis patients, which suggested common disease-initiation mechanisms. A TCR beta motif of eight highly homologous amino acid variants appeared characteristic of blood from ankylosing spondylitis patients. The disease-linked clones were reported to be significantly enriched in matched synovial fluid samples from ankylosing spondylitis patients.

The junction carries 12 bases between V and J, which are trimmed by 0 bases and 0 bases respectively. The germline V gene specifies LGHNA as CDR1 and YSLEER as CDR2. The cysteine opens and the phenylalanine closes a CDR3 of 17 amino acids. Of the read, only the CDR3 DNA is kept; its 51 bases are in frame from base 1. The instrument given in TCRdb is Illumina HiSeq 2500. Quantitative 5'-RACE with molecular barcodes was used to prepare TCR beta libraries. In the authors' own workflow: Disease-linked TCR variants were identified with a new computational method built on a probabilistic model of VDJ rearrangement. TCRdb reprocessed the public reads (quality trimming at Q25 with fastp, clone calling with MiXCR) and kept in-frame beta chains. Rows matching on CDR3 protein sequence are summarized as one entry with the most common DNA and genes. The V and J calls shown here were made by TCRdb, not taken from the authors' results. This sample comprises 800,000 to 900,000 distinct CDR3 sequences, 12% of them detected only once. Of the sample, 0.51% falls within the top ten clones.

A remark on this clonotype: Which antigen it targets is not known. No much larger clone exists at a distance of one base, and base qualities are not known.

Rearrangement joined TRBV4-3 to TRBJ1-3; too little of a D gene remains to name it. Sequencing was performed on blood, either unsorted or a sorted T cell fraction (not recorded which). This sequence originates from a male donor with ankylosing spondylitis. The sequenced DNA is TGCGCCAGCAGCCAAGACTACAGTGCGGCCTCTGGAAACACCATATATTTT. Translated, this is CASSQDYSAASGNTIYF.